The TCR beta chain described here comes from a study of blood T cells in healthy people across ages (dated by TCRdb to about 2015). About the investigation overall: Template switching captured roughly one uniquely barcoded TCR beta cDNA molecule per two T cells in model experiments. To track age-related changes in TCR beta repertoire diversity, the study relied on deep sequencing normalized with unique cDNA molecular identifiers. Using the same blood draw, the study looked at two additional independent replicas of 1 million unique cDNA reads for two donors, one aged 18 to 29 and the other aged 80 or older. Donors of different ages were randomly distributed across sequencing lanes to avoid experimental bias. The donors were split into four age groups: young (average about 15 years), middle-aged (39), aged (more than 60) and long-lived (82).

Donors were under 40 systemically healthy Caucasian individuals from Russia aged about 6 to 100 years. Roughly 10 milliliters of peripheral blood were collected from each donor into EDTA-treated Vacutainer tubes. Ficoll-Paque density-gradient centrifugation was used to isolate PBMCs, with at least 7 million per sample. Trizol reagent was used to extract total RNA from PBMCs, with at least 5 micrograms per sample. Naive CD45RAhigh/CD27high T cell percentages were measured by flow cytometry on a PBMC aliquot from every donor. The study at large found these results: Because donor CMV infection status was unknown, age-related changes in expanded clonotypes were potentially confounded. Compared with the aged group, more naive CD4+ T cells, fewer expanded clones and increased TCR diversity were shown by the long-lived group, suggesting age selection. Bulk unsorted PBMC profiling prevented conclusive comparison of naive and antigen-experienced compartments. As age increased, observed TCR beta diversity per million T cells dropped in a roughly linear way, and a significant reduction was already evident by age around 41. The percentage of naive T cells measured by flow cytometry correlated strongly with observed TCR beta diversity. Estimates of total diversity based on one million sequenced T cells were considered lower bounds and underestimates.

Concerning this clonotype itself: It lacks a known antigen. No much larger clone is present one base from it, and per-base qualities are unavailable.

Preparation of the library involved 5' RACE. Sequenced on an Illumina HiSeq 2500. A second about 7 to 11 cycle PCR used a sample-barcoded 5' primer and a J-beta primer mix. Each TCR beta cDNA molecule received a unique molecular identifier from a template-switch 5' adaptor carrying 12 random nucleotides. Each sample yielded at least 2.5 million CDR3-containing paired-end reads. All of the RNA was converted into first-strand cDNA using the Mint cDNA synthesis kit, with a TRBC-specific oligonucleotide serving as the primer. After uracil-DNA glycosylase treatment, a first 18-cycle PCR used universal primers M1SS and BC2_uni_R on all cDNA. Per the authors' processing: Normalization of each sample was performed by random selection of 1 million high-quality reads, each carrying a distinct molecular identifier. Instead of being binned into consensus sequences, reads with shared molecular identifiers were discarded. MiTCR, run with a Q25 quality threshold and the strictest error-elimination algorithm, handled CDR3 identification, clonotype clustering and error correction. A nonparametric unseen species model with Euler transformation was used to estimate a lower bound on total TCR beta diversity. Using fastp trimming at Q25 and MiXCR clonotype assembly, TCRdb reanalyzed the public sequencing data and kept in-frame beta chains. CDR3 protein duplicates are merged, each entry listing the most common genes and DNA. The V and J calls were determined by TCRdb, not by the authors. Here the sample has about 640,000 distinct CDR3 sequences; roughly 43% occur a single time. The ten largest clones add up to about 32% of the sample.

The clonotype originates from a man aged 80 or over in good health. Sequencing was done on a sample of blood.

The nucleotides read TGTGCCAGTTTTGGGGGGCTCAATGAGCAGTTCTTC. This codes for CASFGGLNEQFF. The chain joins TRBV28 to TRBJ2-1, with the D assignment possibly TRBD1 or TRBD2, given 6 matching bases for each. CDR1 and CDR2, looked up from the germline V gene, are MDHEN and SYDVKM. Taken from cysteine to phenylalanine, the CDR3 has 12 residues. Solely the CDR3 DNA is kept, with 36 bases framed from the first base. Trimming takes 9 bases from V and 6 bases from J, and the germline ends sit 12 bases apart.